This TCR beta chain was captured by sequencing in a study of T-cell memory formation after mild COVID-19. The CDR3 extends over 15 amino acids. Trimming shortened V by 5 bases and J by 7 bases, and 17 bases separated the two germline ends. Using constant-segment primers, 5'RACE produced TCR alpha and TCR beta cDNA libraries carrying sample barcodes and UMIs. MiXCR, run by TCRdb on the 5' RACE reads, gives a single entry per CDR3 protein. The data show under 50,000 distinct CDR3 sequences, roughly a quarter seen once. The sequencing input was PBMCs or a T cell subset sorted from them (not recorded which). This sequence originates from a young man who had mild COVID-19 (a few samples of this study predate the infection). Cell type and time point are not known. The J gene is TRBJ1-4, the V gene TRBV12-3 or TRBV12-4, with no clear D. In DNA form, the CDR3 reads TGTGCCAGCAGTCTTCTAAGGGAGGAGAGTGAAAAACTGTTTTTT. This sequence encodes CASSLLREESEKLFF.